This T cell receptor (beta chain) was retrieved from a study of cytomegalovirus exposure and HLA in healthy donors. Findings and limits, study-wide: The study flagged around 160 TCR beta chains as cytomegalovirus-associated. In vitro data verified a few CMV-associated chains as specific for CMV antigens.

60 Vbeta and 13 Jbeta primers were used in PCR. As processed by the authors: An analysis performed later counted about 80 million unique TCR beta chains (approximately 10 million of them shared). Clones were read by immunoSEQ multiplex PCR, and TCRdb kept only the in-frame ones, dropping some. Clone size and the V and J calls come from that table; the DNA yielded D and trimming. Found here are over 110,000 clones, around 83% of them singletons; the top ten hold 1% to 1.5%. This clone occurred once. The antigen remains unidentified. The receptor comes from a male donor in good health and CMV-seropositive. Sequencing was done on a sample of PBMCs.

In DNA, the CDR3 is TGTGCCAGCAGCTTCAGCGGGGGGCCAAAAGAGACCCAGTACTTC. As protein: CASSFSGGPKETQYF. V is TRBV7-3 and J is TRBJ2-5; 9 positions match TRBD2. Germline V CDR1 and CDR2: SGHTA, FQGTGA. V trimming: 3 bases; J trimming: 3 bases; junction bases outside the gene matches: 5. The CDR3 is 15 amino acids.